Following are 12 T cell receptor beta chains from one sample sequenced in a study of CD8 T cells in Susac syndrome. The authors reverse transcribed roughly 0.5 to 1 ug RNA with random hexamers. TCRdb re-called the immunoSEQ multiplex PCR reads with MiXCR, one entry per CDR3 protein. The sample carries around 200,000 distinct CDR3 sequences, around 95% recorded once. The sequencing input was CD4+ T cells from PBMCs. The receptors were sampled from a human donor with multiple sclerosis.

V usage is TRBV29-1 and J usage is TRBJ1-5; D may be TRBD1 (6 bases). The germline V and J ends were trimmed by 4 bases and 6 bases, with 13 bases remaining between them. CDR3 size: 13 residues. CDR1 and CDR2 (germline): SQVTM, ANQGSEA. The CDR3 region is CSVGGGQAQPQHF. The CDR3 DNA is TGCAGCGTTGGGGGGGGGCAGGCTCAGCCCCAGCATTTT.

This clonotype appeared a single time. The chain joins TRBV15 to TRBJ1-5; possibly TRBD1 for D (5 bases). The CDR3 is 16 amino acids. Per germline, CDR1 LNHNV and CDR2 YYDKDF (reference sequence). V shed 0 bases and J shed 7 bases, with 16 bases lying between them. The DNA for the CDR3 is TGTGCCACCAGCAGAGATGTGGGGAGCCGGGGGCAGCCCCAGCATTTT. It codes for CATSRDVGSRGQPQHF.

CDR3 coding DNA: TGCAGTGCTAGCGCCAGGAAGAATACGCAGTATTTT. It encodes CSASARKNTQYF. V usage is TRBV20-1 and J usage is TRBJ2-3, with D unclear. V was shortened by 3 bases and J by 7 bases, with 11 bases between the two germline ends. CDR3 size: 12 residues. Germline V lookup: CDR1 DFQATT, CDR2 SNEGSKA (reference sequence).

This chain links TRBV18 with TRBJ1-2; D possibly corresponds to TRBD1 (5 bases). CDR3 length: 15 amino acids. The germline V and J ends were trimmed by 3 bases and 0 bases, with 11 bases remaining between them. Germline-derived CDR1 and CDR2 are KGHSH and LQKENI. The chain's CDR3 is CASSPPGRTNYGYTF. The CDR3 DNA follows: TGTGCCAGCTCACCCCCGGGACGGACTAACTATGGCTACACCTTC. Combining the CDR3 with reference TRBV18 and TRBJ1-2 gives the whole variable domain NAGVMQNPRHLVRRRGQEARLRCSPMKGHSHVYWYRQLPEEGLKFMVYLQKENIIDESGMPKERFSAEFPKEGPSILRIQQVVRGDSAAYFCASSPPGRTNYGYTFGSGTRLTVV.

This chain joins TRBV28 and TRBJ2-1; 13 bases are shared with TRBD2. The CDR3 is made up of 16 amino acids. Germline assignment: CDR1 MDHEN and CDR2 SYDVKM. Trimming removed 6 bases from V and 7 bases from J; junction bases left unmatched: 9. This chain's CDR3 is CASSLPLAGGRNEQFF. The CDR3 DNA is TGTGCCAGCAGCCTCCCACTAGCGGGGGGGCGAAATGAGCAGTTCTTC.

V and J are TRBV30 and TRBJ2-5; D gene uncertain. The length of the CDR3 is 13 residues. The germline V gene has CDR1 GTSNPN and CDR2 SVGIG (reference sequence). The ends were cut back, 5 bases at V and 2 bases at J, with 12 bases in the middle. The CDR3 spells CAWRRTGQETQYF. DNA for the CDR3: TGTGCCTGGCGTCGGACCGGTCAAGAGACCCAGTACTTC.

The chain links TRBV5-1 to TRBJ2-1, with a weak D call TRBD1 (5 bases). V was shortened by 6 bases and J by 5 bases, with 12 bases between the two germline ends. CDR3 size: 13 residues. Germline V lookup: CDR1 SGHRS, CDR2 YFSETQ. CDR3 loop: CASTPIRDNEQFF. The CDR3 bases are TGCGCCAGCACGCCTATCAGGGACAATGAGCAGTTCTTC.

The rearrangement joins TRBV3-1 to TRBJ2-7; TRBD2 matches at 11 bases. Germline CDR1 and CDR2: LGHDT and YNNKEL (reference sequence). The trim removed 3 bases at V and 6 bases at J, leaving 13 bases unmatched. The CDR3 sequence is 17 residues long. The CDR3 DNA is TGTGCCAGCAGCCAGCCCGTAGCCGGGACTAGCGGCCCCGAGCAGTACTTC. Translation: CASSQPVAGTSGPEQYF.

This chain connects TRBV15 to TRBJ2-1; 8 bases agree with TRBD1. V was pared by 0 bases and J by 7 bases, with 5 bases of the junction left unmatched. Germline V gene sequence: CDR1 LNHNV, CDR2 YYDKDF (reference sequence). The CDR3 has 15 residues. CDR3 nucleotides: TGTGCCACCAGCAGAGATCTCCAGGGGGCAAATGAGCAGTTCTTC. Protein product: CATSRDLQGANEQFF. Full variable domain (remainder filled in from reference TRBV15 and TRBJ2-1): DAMVIQNPRYQVTQFGKPVTLSCSQTLNHNVMYWYQQKSSQAPKLLFHYYDKDFNNEADTPDNFQSRRPNTSFCFLDIRSPGLGDTAMYLCATSRDLQGANEQFFGPGTRLTVL.

The genes are TRBV9 and TRBJ1-6; D is perhaps TRBD1 (6 bases). The ends were cut back, 4 bases at V and 5 bases at J, with 19 bases in the middle. From germline, CDR1 is SGDLS and CDR2 YYNGEE. The CDR3 consists of 17 residues. The CDR3 spells CASSSRGQGIDNSPLHF. CDR3 nucleotides: TGTGCCAGCAGCTCCCGAGGTCAGGGGATCGATAATTCACCCCTCCACTTT.

This chain connects TRBV27 to TRBJ1-6; D is undetermined. The CDR3 is 15 residues long. Between the trimmed V and J ends, which lost 8 bases and 0 bases, there was a span of 11 bases. Germline CDR1 MNHEY, CDR2 SMNVEV (reference sequence). CDR3 amino acids: CASRFGSSYNSPLHF. In nucleotides, the CDR3 is TGTGCCAGCCGCTTCGGGAGCTCCTATAATTCACCCCTCCACTTT.

With regard to this clonotype: An end of the junction differs from the germline gene, which may be a read error. This rearrangement joins TRBV27 to TRBJ1-6, with D uncertain. Germline CDR1 MNHEY, CDR2 SMNVEV (reference sequence). CDR3 size: 13 residues. CDR3 DNA: TGTGCCAGCAGTTTAGGGTATAATTCACCCCTCCCTTTT. Its protein is CASSLGYNSPLPF.